This T cell receptor beta chain was identified during a study of blood T cell repertoires in COVID-19. Background on the study: Acute and convalescent COVID-19 specimens originated in the United States, Italy and Spain.

Methods used by the authors: Quantification of nucleated cells was approximated via reference gene primer amplification. Measured with immunoSEQ multiplex PCR; TCRdb has only the in-frame clones, and not every one. Clonal size and the V and J genes are those of that table, whereas D and trimming came from the DNA. The data show about 300,000 clones, with 89% seen just once and 5% to 7% held by the top ten. The CDR3 is made up of 16 amino acids. Germline values: CDR1 LNHDA, CDR2 SQIVND (reference sequence). The germline V and J ends were trimmed by 4 bases and 3 bases, with 18 bases remaining between them.

This TCR came from a man between 18 and 35 years old who had recovered from COVID-19. Input material: peripheral blood. The chain employs TRBV19 and TRBJ1-2; possible D gene TRBD1, 5 bases. The CDR3 here is CASSNRGDGIYYGYTF. The CDR3 nucleotides are TGTGCCAGTAGTAACCGCGGGGACGGGATTTACTATGGCTACACCTTC.